The clone carrying this T cell receptor beta chain was seen only a few times. Its specificity is not known. The data derive from a study of cytomegalovirus exposure and HLA in healthy donors. Study-wide points: The likely origin of a cluster of highly shared sequence variants was a sequencing artifact. Associated with HLA alleles at 0.05 false discovery rate in a later analysis were over 15,000 TCR beta sequences.

Vbeta (60) and Jbeta (13) primers were used in the PCR. The protocol was immunoSEQ multiplex PCR, while the TCRdb copy is restricted to in-frame clones and leaves out a portion. The table has 100,000 to 120,000 clones, around 80% seen once; the top ten hold 13%. When sampled, the donors appeared nominally healthy, though they likely had unrecorded immune exposures. The CDR3 totals 13 residues. Germline CDR1 is MNHNS and CDR2 is SASEGT. After removal of 4 bases from V and 7 bases from J, the junction contained 3 bases not matched to a gene. The chain employs TRBV6-1 and TRBJ1-5, with TRBD1 identical over 8 bases. The source material was PBMCs. The TCR sequence derives from a man aged 25 to 45 in good health and CMV-seropositive. CDR3: CASSVQGDQPQHF. The CDR3 region has the DNA TGTGCCAGCAGTGTACAGGGGGACCAGCCCCAGCATTTT.